Presented here are 19 T cell receptor beta chains from one specimen sequenced in a study of glioma-infiltrating T cells. The iRepertoire nested amplicon-rescue multiplex PCR amplified TCR alpha and beta CDR3s from RNA. TCRdb re-analysed the multiplex PCR reads in MiXCR, keeping a single row per CDR3 protein. Of around 190,000 distinct CDR3 sequences detected, about 31% appear once; the ten largest clones hold 20% to 25%. The sequenced sample consisted of glioma tissue, nonneoplastic brain tissue, or PBMCs (not recorded which). All receptors come from a human donor with low-grade glioma or glioblastoma, undergoing nonglioma brain surgery, or in good health (not recorded which).

On this clonotype itself: A single base separates this from a much larger clone, so it may be a read error. V gene TRBV29-1 combines with J gene TRBJ2-7; D uncertain. This CDR3 is 10 amino acids long. Germline lookup yields CDR1 SQVTM and CDR2 ANQGSEA. The CDR3 is CSVVFNERYF. In DNA, the CDR3 is TGCAGCGTTGTCTTCAACGAGCGGTACTTC.

This clonotype has at least ten counts. V gene TRBV3-1 combines with J gene TRBJ1-1; no firm D call. From germline, CDR1 is LGHDT and CDR2 YNNKEL (reference sequence). This CDR3 is built from 14 residues. Deletions cut 4 bases from V and 5 bases from J, with 14 bases between. The CDR3 reads CASSLQPTGTEAFF. The CDR3 bases are TGTGCCAGCAGCCTCCAACCTACGGGAACTGAAGCTTTCTTT.

The V gene is TRBV12-3 or TRBV12-4, the J gene TRBJ2-7; no clear D. Trimming cost V 1 base and J 3 bases, with 10 bases left between them. This CDR3 region has 14 residues. DNA of the CDR3: TGTGCCAGCAGTTTAGGTTGGGAAAGCTACGAGCAGTACTTC. Its translation: CASSLGWESYEQYF.

In this sample, this clonotype turned up many times. The chain is built from TRBV6-2 or TRBV6-3 and TRBJ2-1; D may be TRBD2 (5 bases). Trimming left V 10 bases short and J 8 bases short, with 15 bases between. In germline, CDR1 is MNHEY, CDR2 SVGEGT. The CDR3 covers 12 residues. The CDR3 sequence is CATRRSRHEQFF. The CDR3 bases are TGTGCCACCAGGAGGAGCCGCCATGAGCAGTTCTTC.

This clonotype turned up a few times. The V call is TRBV18, the J call TRBJ2-1; D unclear. The V end was cut by 5 bases, the J end by 1 base, with 12 bases between. Looked up from germline, CDR1 is KGHSH and CDR2 is LQKENI. This CDR3 is built from 15 residues. DNA of the CDR3: TGTGCCAGCTCAGACTCTACTGGGTCCTACAATGAGCAGTTCTTC. Its protein product is CASSDSTGSYNEQFF.

In regard to this clonotype: Possible read error: a much larger clone is one base away. The V call is TRBV4-1, the J call TRBJ1-1; 9 nucleotides agree with TRBD1. The germline V gene encodes CDR1 MGHRA and CDR2 YSYEKL. There are 15 residues in the CDR3. The junction had 4 bases not matched to a gene; V was cut back by 5 bases and J by 0 bases. DNA for the CDR3: TGCGCCAGCAGCACAGGGACAGGGCTGAACACTGAAGCTTTCTTT. This gives the protein CASSTGTGLNTEAFF.

This rearrangement joins TRBV5-4 to TRBJ2-5; D is possibly TRBD2 (5 bases). Gene TRBJ2-1 matches the end of the DNA better, so the J call may be wrong. This CDR3 has 15 amino acids. Germline loops: CDR1 SGHNT, CDR2 YYREEE (reference sequence). The CDR3 region is CASTEGPETYNEQFF. DNA of the CDR3: TGTGCCAGCACCGAGGGCCCTGAAACCTACAATGAGCAGTTCTTC.

V is TRBV6-8 and J is TRBJ2-3; weak D call: TRBD2 (6 bases). The CDR3 covers 15 residues. Trimming stripped 6 bases from V and 5 bases from J, with 18 bases between. CDR1 is MNHGY, CDR2 SAAAGT, per germline. CDR3 loop: CASSSYSYGGDTQYF. CDR3 nucleotides: TGTGCCAGCAGCTCCTACAGCTACGGGGGAGATACGCAGTATTTT.

This clonotype was seen a single time. Germline and junction disagree at one end, which may indicate a read error. J is TRBJ2-1 and V is TRBV19; 7 nucleotides agree with TRBD1. Germline V gene lookup returns CDR1 LNHDA and CDR2 SQIVND (reference sequence). The CDR3 is 16 residues long. The CDR3 nucleotides are TGTGCCAGTATTATATCGGTCACAGGGGTCTACAATGAGCAGTTCTTC. This encodes CASIISVTGVYNEQFF.

Worth noting for this clonotype: This CDR3 is missing its conserved last phenylalanine or tryptophan, likely due to a read error. The V call is TRBV20-1, the J call TRBJ2-5; D perhaps matches TRBD2 (5 bases). This CDR3 contains 12 residues. Germline V CDR1 and CDR2: DFQATT, SNEGSKA (reference sequence). CDR3 DNA: TGCAGTGCAAGGACTCACCAAGGGACCCAGTACTCC. Its protein product is CSARTHQGTQYS.

This clonotype came up a few times. This chain uses TRBV7-2 with TRBJ1-5, with 9 bases lining up with TRBD1. This CDR3 region has 15 residues. Trimming removed 5 bases from V and 3 bases from J; junction bases left unmatched: 5. Looked up from germline, CDR1 is SGHTA and CDR2 is FQGNSA. The CDR3 loop reads CASSTGQGYNQPQHF. The CDR3 DNA reads as TGTGCCAGCAGCACCGGACAGGGGTACAATCAGCCCCAGCATTTT.

Of note for this clonotype: This may be a read error: a much more frequent sequence differs by one nucleotide. The chain has TRBV3-1 and TRBJ2-4; D remains unclear. The germline V gene has CDR1 LGHDT and CDR2 YNNKEL (reference sequence). CDR3 length: 12 amino acids. The CDR3 DNA sequence: TGTGCCAGCAGCCAAGATCGCAACATTAAGTACTTC. It translates to CASSQDRNIKYF.

The sample holds many counts of this clonotype. This chain links TRBV4-3 with TRBJ2-1, with D possibly TRBD2 on 5 matching bases. The CDR3 is 17 amino acids. Deletions cut 2 bases from V and 6 bases from J, with 20 bases between. The V gene's germline CDR1 is LGHNA and CDR2 YSLEER. CDR3 sequence (DNA): TGCGCCAGCAGCCAAAAACCCGAGGGAGACTCATCCAATGAGCAGTTCTTC. Its protein is CASSQKPEGDSSNEQFF.

V and J are TRBV29-1 and TRBJ2-7; 8 nucleotides match TRBD2. Per the germline V gene, CDR1 is SQVTM and CDR2 is ANQGSEA. There are 14 residues in the CDR3. Trimming at V came to 7 bases and at J to 0 bases, leaving 8 bases not matched to a gene. Here the CDR3 reads CSARAAGVSYEQYF. The CDR3, as DNA: TGCAGCGCTCGCGCAGCGGGGGTCTCCTACGAGCAGTACTTC.

There are many counts of this clonotype. This chain connects TRBV4-3 to TRBJ2-4, with D possibly TRBD1 on 5 matching bases. In germline, CDR1 is LGHNA, CDR2 YSLEER. Trimming removed 4 bases at V and 6 bases at J, with 13 bases between. The CDR3 totals 14 residues. The CDR3 loop reads CASSRTHRLNIQYF. The CDR3 region has the DNA TGCGCCAGCAGCCGTACCCACAGGTTAAACATTCAGTACTTC.

This clonotype has just a few counts. The V call is TRBV18, the J call TRBJ2-1, with 8 nucleotides matching TRBD2. Germline-derived CDR1 and CDR2 are KGHSH and LQKENI. This CDR3 contains 16 residues. J gave up 6 bases and V 3 bases, and 10 bases lay outside the gene matches. CDR3 residues: CASSPLLAAMGNEQFF. DNA of the CDR3: TGTGCCAGCTCACCCCTACTAGCGGCGATGGGCAATGAGCAGTTCTTC.

This clonotype was seen ten or more times. J is TRBJ2-2 and V is TRBV6-1; 10 nucleotides match TRBD1. Germline-derived CDR1 and CDR2 are MNHNS and SASEGT. The CDR3 covers 14 residues. V dropped 10 bases and J dropped 6; count of bases not matched to a gene: 8. The CDR3 loop is CATQGTGVPGELFF. The CDR3, as DNA: TGTGCCACCCAGGGGACAGGGGTTCCCGGGGAGCTGTTTTTT.

This clonotype has at least ten counts. The chain has TRBV24-1 and TRBJ1-2, with no clear D. V lost 6 bases and J lost 0, with 7 bases in between. The germline V gene has CDR1 KGHDR and CDR2 SFDVKD. CDR3 length equals 13 residues. CDR3 residues: CATSNSSNYGYTF. The CDR3 DNA is TGTGCCACCAGTAACTCATCTAACTATGGCTACACCTTC.

The sample holds many counts of this clonotype. This chain joins TRBV6-2 or TRBV6-3 and TRBJ2-7; D uncertain. The CDR3 is 12 amino acids. V was pared by 6 bases and J by 5 bases, with 11 bases between. Germline V gene lookup returns CDR1 MNHEY and CDR2 SVGEGT. CDR3 in amino acids: CASRAQLDEQYF. In DNA form, the CDR3 reads TGTGCCAGCAGAGCCCAGCTGGACGAGCAGTACTTC.